This is a list of T cell receptor beta chains from one sample in a study of Ad26.COV2.S vaccination and SARS-CoV-2 variants. TCRdb's copy holds only in-frame clones and misses some; the assay was immunoSEQ multiplex PCR. There are roughly 350,000 clones in the sample; roughly 90% occur only once, and around 6.4% lies in the top ten. The source material was peripheral blood, sampled in a trial of Ad26.COV2.S vaccine versus placebo. These receptor sequences come from a person aged 18 to 65 who received the Ad26.COV2.S COVID-19 vaccine or a placebo. CDR3s include the opening cysteine and the closing phenylalanine or tryptophan. Each record gives: clone size, J gene, V gene, D gene, CDR3 protein, CDR3 DNA. D genes are given only for firm matches. The size entry is marked missing in some rows and otherwise reads once, few, many or a size class.

. TRBJ2-7 TRBV28 . CASRAGQTYEQYF TGTGCCAGCAGGGCAGGACAGACCTACGAGCAGTACTTC
. TRBJ1-2 TRBV4-1 . CASSQNRGTHGYTF TGCGCCAGCAGCCAGAACAGAGGTACCCATGGCTACACCTTC
once TRBJ1-4 TRBV5-1 . CASSRRQSNEKLFF TGCGCCAGCAGCCGCAGACAATCTAATGAAAAACTGTTTTTT
. TRBJ2-1 TRBV10-3 . CAISDPSSAPGNEQFF TGTGCCATCAGTGACCCATCTAGCGCTCCCGGCAATGAGCAGTTCTTC
. TRBJ2-2 TRBV6-5 . CASIRPQVNTGELFF TGTGCCAGCATTAGGCCACAGGTGAACACCGGGGAGCTGTTTTTT
few TRBJ1-3 TRBV10-3 TRBD1 CAISAKTGGSGNTIYF TGTGCCATCAGCGCCAAGACAGGGGGCTCTGGAAACACCATATATTTT
. TRBJ2-5 TRBV30 . CAWLYQETQYF TGTGCCTGGCTATACCAAGAGACCCAGTACTTC
. TRBJ2-3 TRBV24-1 . CATSTSTDTQYF TGTGCCACCAGTACTAGCACAGATACGCAGTATTTT
. TRBJ1-5 TRBV6-6 TRBD1 CASRLDRVILQPQHF TGTGCCAGCAGACTCGACAGGGTAATTCTTCAGCCCCAGCATTTT
. TRBJ2-1 TRBV6-2/TRBV6-3 . CASSLQVHNEQFF TGTGCCAGCAGTTTACAGGTTCACAATGAGCAGTTCTTC
. TRBJ1-5 TRBV7-2 . CASSFNLGNQPQHF TGTGCCAGCAGCTTTAATCTCGGCAATCAGCCCCAGCATTTT
. TRBJ1-6 TRBV28 . CASSFRGSSPLHF TGTGCCAGCAGTTTTAGAGGGTCCTCACCCCTCCACTTT
. TRBJ2-7 TRBV28 . CASSSPREVHSYEQYF TGTGCCAGCAGTTCCCCGAGGGAAGTTCACTCCTACGAGCAGTACTTC
few TRBJ2-3 TRBV29-1 . CSVEMSGPTDTQYF TGCAGCGTTGAGATGAGCGGACCCACAGATACGCAGTATTTT
. TRBJ2-5 TRBV28 TRBD1 CASSSQGQGGLVAQYF TGTGCCAGCAGTAGCCAAGGACAGGGGGGATTGGTGGCCCAGTACTTC
. TRBJ2-7 TRBV11-2 . CASSTSARYEQYF TGTGCCAGCAGCACATCAGCAAGATACGAGCAGTACTTC
. TRBJ2-2 TRBV19 . CASSIAEGYGELFF TGTGCCAGTAGTATAGCCGAGGGTTACGGGGAGCTGTTTTTT
. TRBJ1-5 TRBV28 . CASSLMSPPQHF TGTGCCAGCAGTCTGATGAGTCCGCCCCAGCATTTT
. TRBJ1-6 TRBV5-6 . CASSPQIGRTHYNSPLHF TGTGCCAGCAGCCCCCAAATCGGCAGGACCCACTATAATTCACCCCTCCACTTT
. TRBJ1-2 TRBV7-9 . CASSLGGFYGYTF TGTGCCAGCAGCTTAGGAGGGTTCTATGGCTACACCTTC
. TRBJ1-6 TRBV9 . CASSVMDSPLHF TGTGCCAGCAGCGTGATGGATTCACCCCTCCACTTT
. TRBJ2-6 TRBV28 . CASLKGSGANVLTF TGTGCCAGCCTAAAGGGGTCTGGGGCCAACGTCCTGACTTTC
. TRBJ1-2 TRBV7-9 . CASSPGQIPGYTF TGTGCCAGCAGCCCGGGACAAATCCCTGGCTACACCTTC